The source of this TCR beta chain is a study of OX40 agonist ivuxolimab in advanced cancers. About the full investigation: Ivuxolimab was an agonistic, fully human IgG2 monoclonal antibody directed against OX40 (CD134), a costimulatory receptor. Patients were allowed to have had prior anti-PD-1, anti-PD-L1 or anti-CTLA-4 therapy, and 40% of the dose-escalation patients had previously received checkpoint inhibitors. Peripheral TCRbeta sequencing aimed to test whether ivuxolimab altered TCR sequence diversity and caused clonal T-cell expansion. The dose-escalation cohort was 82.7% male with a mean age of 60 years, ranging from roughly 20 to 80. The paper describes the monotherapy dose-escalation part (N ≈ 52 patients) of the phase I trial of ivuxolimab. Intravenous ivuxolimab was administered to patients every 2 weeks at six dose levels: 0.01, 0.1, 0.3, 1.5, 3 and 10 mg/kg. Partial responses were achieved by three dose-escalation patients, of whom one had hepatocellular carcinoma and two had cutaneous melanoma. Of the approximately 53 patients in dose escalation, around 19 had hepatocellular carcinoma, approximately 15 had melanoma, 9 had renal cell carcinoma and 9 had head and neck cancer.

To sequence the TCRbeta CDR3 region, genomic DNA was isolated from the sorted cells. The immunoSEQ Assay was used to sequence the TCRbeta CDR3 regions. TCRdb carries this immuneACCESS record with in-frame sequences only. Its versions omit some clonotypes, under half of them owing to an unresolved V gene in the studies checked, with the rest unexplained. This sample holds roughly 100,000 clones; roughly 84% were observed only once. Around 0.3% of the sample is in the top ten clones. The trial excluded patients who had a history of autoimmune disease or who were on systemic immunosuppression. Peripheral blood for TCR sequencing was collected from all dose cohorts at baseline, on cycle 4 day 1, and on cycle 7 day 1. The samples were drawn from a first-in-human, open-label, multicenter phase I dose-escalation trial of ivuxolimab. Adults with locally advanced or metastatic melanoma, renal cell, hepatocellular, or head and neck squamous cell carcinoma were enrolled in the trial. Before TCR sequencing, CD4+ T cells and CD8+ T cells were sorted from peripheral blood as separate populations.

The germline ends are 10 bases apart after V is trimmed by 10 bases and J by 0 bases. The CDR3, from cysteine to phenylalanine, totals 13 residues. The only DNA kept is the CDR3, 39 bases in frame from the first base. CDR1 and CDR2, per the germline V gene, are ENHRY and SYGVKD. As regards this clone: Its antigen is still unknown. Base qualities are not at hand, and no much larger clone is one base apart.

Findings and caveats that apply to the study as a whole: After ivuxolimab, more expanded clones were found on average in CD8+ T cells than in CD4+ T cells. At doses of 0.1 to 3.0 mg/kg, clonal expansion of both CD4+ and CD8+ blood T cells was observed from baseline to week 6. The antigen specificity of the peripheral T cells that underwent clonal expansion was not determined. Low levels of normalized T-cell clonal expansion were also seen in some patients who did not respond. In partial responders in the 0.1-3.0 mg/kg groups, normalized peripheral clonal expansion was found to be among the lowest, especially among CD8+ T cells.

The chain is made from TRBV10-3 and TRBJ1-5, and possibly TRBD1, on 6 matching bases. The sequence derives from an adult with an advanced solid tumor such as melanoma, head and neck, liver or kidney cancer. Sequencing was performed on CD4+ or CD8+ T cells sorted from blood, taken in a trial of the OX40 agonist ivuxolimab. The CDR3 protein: CANADSSNQPQHF. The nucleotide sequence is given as TGTGCCAACGCGGACAGTAGCAATCAGCCCCAGCATTTT.